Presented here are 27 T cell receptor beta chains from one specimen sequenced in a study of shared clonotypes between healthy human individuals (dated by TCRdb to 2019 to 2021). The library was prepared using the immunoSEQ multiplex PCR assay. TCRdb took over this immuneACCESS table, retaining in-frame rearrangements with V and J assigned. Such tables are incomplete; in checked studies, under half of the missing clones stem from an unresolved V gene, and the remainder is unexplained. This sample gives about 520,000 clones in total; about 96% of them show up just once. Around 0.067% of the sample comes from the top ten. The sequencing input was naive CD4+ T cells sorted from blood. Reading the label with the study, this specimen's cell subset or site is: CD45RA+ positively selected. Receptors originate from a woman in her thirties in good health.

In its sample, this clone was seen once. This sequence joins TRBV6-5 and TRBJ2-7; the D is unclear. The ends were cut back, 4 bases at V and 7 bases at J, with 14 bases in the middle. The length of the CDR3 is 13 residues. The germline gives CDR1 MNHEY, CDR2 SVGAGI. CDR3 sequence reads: CASSFNTLREQYF. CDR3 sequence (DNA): TGTGCCAGCAGTTTCAATACACTCAGGGAGCAGTACTTC.

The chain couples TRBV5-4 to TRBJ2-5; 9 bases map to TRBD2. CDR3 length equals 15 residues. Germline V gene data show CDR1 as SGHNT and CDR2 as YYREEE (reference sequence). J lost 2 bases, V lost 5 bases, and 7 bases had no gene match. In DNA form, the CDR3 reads TGTGCCAGCAGGCGAGCGGGAGGTAGACAAGAGACCCAGTACTTC. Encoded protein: CASRRAGGRQETQYF.

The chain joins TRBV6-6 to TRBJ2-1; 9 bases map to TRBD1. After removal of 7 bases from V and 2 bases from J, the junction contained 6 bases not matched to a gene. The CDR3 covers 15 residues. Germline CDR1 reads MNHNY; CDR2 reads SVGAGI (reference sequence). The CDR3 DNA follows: TGTGCCAGCAACAAGGACAGGGGAACCTACAATGAGCAGTTCTTC. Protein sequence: CASNKDRGTYNEQFF.

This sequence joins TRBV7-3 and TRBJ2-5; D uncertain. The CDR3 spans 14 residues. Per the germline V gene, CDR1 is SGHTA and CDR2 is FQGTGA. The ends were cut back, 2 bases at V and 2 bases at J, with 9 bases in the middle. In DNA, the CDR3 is TGTGCCAGCAGCTTACAGGACGGACAAGAGACCCAGTACTTC. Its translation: CASSLQDGQETQYF.

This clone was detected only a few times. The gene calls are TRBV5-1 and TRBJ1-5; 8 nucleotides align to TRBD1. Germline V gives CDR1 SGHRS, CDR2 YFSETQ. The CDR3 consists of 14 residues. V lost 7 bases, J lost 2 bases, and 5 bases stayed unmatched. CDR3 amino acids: CASALGQGNQPQHF. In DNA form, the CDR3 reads TGCGCCAGCGCGTTGGGACAGGGCAATCAGCCCCAGCATTTT.

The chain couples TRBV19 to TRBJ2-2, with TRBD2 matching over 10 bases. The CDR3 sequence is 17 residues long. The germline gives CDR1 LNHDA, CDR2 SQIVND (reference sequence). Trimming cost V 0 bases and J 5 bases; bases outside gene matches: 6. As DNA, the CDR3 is TGTGCCAGTAGTATAGATGTTTCGGGACTAGCGACCGGGGAGCTGTTTTTT. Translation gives CASSIDVSGLATGELFF. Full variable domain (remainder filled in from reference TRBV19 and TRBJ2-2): DGGITQSPKYLFRKEGQNVTLSCEQNLNHDAMYWYRQDPGQGLRLIYYSQIVNDFQKGDIAEGYSVSREKKESFPLTVTSAQKNPTAFYLCASSIDVSGLATGELFFGEGSRLTVL.

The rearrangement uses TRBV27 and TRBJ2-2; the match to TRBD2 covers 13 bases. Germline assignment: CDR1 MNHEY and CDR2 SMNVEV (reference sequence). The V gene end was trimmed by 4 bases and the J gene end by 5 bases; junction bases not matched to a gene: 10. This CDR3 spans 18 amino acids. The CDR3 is CASSSSGLAGVVTGELFF. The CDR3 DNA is TGTGCCAGCAGTTCGTCAGGACTAGCGGGAGTGGTAACCGGGGAGCTGTTTTTT.

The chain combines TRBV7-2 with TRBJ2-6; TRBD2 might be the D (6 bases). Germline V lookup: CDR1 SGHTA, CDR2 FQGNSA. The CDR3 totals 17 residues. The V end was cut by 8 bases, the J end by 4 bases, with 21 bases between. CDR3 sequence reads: CASRPRRGPRGANVLTF. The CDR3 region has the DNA TGTGCCAGCCGCCCCAGGCGGGGCCCTCGGGGGGCCAACGTCCTGACTTTC. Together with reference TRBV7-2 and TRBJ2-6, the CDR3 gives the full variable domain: GAGVSQSPSNKVTEKGKDVELRCDPISGHTALYWYRQSLGQGLEFLIYFQGNSAPDKSGLPSDRFSAERTGGSVSTLTIQRTQQEDSAVYLCASRPRRGPRGANVLTFGAGSRLTVL.

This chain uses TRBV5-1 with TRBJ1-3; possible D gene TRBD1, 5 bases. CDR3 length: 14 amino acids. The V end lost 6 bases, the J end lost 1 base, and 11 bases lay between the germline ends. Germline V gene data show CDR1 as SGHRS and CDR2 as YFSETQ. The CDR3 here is CASTSGVSGNTIYF. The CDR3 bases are TGCGCCAGCACCTCGGGGGTTTCTGGAAACACCATATATTTT.

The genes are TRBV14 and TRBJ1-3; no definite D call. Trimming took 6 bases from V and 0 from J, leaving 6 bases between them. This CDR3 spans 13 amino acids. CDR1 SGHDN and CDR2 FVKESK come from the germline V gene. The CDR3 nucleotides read TGTGCCAGCAGTACCCGCTCTGGAAACACCATATATTTT. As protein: CASSTRSGNTIYF.

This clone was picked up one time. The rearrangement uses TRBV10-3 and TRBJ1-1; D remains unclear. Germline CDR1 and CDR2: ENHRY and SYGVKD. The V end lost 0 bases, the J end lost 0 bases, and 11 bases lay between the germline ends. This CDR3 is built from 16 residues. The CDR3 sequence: CAISESTASLNTEAFF. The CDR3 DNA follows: TGTGCCATCAGTGAGTCGACTGCATCGCTGAACACTGAAGCTTTCTTT.

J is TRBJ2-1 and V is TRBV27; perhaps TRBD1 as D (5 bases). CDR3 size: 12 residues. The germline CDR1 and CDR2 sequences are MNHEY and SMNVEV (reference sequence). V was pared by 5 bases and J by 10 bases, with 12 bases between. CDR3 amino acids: CASSPQGREQFF. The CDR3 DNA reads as TGTGCCAGCAGTCCGCAGGGTCGAGAGCAGTTCTTC.

This chain's CDR3 is CASTNGPGVRDEQYF. The CDR3 DNA sequence: TGTGCCAGCACCAATGGGCCCGGGGTAAGGGACGAGCAGTACTTC. V usage is TRBV5-6 and J usage is TRBJ2-7; the D gene is possibly TRBD2 (5 bases). The CDR3 has 15 residues. Germline CDR1 reads SGHDT; CDR2 reads YYEEEE. V was cut by 6 bases and J by 5 bases, with 21 bases left in between.

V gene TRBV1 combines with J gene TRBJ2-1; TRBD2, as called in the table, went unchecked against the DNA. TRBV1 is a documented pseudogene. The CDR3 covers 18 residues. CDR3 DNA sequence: TGCACCAGCAGCCATAGGATGGTAGCGGGAGGGCCTTGGAATGAGCAGTTCTTC. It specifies CTSSHRMVAGGPWNEQFF.

CDR3 coding DNA: TGTGCCAGTACCTATAGTCGGGACAGGGGTTCTCCCGGGGGCACCGGGGAGCTGTTTTTT. It yields the protein CASTYSRDRGSPGGTGELFF. The chain combines TRBV19 with TRBJ2-2; TRBD1 agrees at 10 bases. Germline values: CDR1 LNHDA, CDR2 SQIVND (reference sequence). The CDR3 runs 20 residues. The V and J ends lost 7 bases and 4 bases, in that order; junction bases with no gene match: 21.

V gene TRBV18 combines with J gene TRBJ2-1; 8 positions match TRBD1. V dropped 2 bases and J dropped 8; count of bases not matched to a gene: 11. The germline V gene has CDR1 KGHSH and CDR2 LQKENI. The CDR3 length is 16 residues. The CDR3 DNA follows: TGTGCCAGCTCACCAAGGATACAGGGGGTTTTGGATGAGCAGTTCTTC. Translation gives CASSPRIQGVLDEQFF.

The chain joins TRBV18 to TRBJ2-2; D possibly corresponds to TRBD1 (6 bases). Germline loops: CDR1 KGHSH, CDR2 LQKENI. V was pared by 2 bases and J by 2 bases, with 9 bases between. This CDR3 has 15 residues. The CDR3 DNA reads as TGTGCCAGCTCACCAAGGACAGTAAACACCGGGGAGCTGTTTTTT. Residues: CASSPRTVNTGELFF.

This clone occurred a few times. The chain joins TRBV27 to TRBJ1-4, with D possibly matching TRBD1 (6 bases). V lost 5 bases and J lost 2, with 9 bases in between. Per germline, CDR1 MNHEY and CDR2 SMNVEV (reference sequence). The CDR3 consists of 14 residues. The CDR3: CASSTGTTNEKLFF. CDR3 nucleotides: TGTGCCAGCAGTACAGGGACTACTAATGAAAAACTGTTTTTT. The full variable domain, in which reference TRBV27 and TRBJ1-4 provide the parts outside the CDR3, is EAQVTQNPRYLITVTGKKLTVTCSQNMNHEYMSWYRQDPGLGLRQIYYSMNVEVTDKGDVPEGYKVSRKEKRNFPLILESPSPNQTSLYFCASSTGTTNEKLFFGSGTQLSVL.

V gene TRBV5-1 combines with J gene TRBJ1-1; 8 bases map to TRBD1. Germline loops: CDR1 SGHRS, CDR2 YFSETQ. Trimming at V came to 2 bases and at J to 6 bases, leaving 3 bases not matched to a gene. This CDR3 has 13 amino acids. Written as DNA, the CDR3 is TGCGCCAGCAGCTTTCAGGGGGCTGCTGAAGCTTTCTTT. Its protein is CASSFQGAAEAFF. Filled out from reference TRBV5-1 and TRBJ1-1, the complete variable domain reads KAGVTQTPRYLIKTRGQQVTLSCSPISGHRSVSWYQQTPGQGLQFLFEYFSETQRNKGNFPGRFSGRQFSNSRSEMNVSTLELGDSALYLCASSFQGAAEAFFGQGTRLTVV.

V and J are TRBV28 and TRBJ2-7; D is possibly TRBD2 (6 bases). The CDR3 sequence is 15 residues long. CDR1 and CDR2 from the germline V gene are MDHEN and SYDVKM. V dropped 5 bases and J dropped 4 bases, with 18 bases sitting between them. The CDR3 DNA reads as TGTGCCAGCAGTGCGTCCGGGACTGTAAAGTACGAGCAGTACTTC. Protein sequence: CASSASGTVKYEQYF.

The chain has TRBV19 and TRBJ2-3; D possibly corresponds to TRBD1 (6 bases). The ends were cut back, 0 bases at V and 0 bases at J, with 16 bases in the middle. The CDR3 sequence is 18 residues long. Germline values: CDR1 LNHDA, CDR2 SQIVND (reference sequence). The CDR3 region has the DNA TGTGCCAGTAGTATAGATTCGGGTAGGGGGTCTAGCACAGATACGCAGTATTTT. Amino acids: CASSIDSGRGSSTDTQYF.

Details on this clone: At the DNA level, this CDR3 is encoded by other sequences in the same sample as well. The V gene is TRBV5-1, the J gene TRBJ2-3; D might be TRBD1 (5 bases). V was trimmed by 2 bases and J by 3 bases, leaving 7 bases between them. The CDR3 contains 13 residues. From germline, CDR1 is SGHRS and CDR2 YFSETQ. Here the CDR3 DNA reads TGCGCCAGCAGCTTTTCAGGGACAGATACGCAGTATTTT. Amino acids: CASSFSGTDTQYF.

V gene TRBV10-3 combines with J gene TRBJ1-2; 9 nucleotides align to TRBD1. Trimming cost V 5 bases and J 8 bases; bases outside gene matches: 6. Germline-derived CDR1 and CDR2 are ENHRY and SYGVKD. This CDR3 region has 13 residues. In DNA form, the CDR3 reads TGTGCCATCAGTACAGGGGGCGGCTTGGGCTACACCTTC. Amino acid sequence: CAISTGGGLGYTF.

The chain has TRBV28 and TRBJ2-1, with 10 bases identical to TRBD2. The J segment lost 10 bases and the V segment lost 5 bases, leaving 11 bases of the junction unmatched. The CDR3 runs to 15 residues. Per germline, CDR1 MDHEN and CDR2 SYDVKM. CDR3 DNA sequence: TGTGCCAGCAGTCAAGTTCGACTAGCGGGCTGGGAGCAGTTCTTC. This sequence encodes CASSQVRLAGWEQFF.

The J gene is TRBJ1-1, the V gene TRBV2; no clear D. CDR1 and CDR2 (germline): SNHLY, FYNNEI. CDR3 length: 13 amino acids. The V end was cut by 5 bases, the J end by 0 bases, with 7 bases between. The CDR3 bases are TGTGCCAGCAGTCACGGGTTGAACACTGAAGCTTTCTTT. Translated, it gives CASSHGLNTEAFF.

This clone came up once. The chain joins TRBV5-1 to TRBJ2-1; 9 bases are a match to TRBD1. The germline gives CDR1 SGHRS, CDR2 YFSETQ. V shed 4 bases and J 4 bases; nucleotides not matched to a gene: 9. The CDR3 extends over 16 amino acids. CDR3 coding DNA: TGCGCCAGCAGCCTAAACACAGGGGGCGCGTACAATGAGCAGTTCTTC. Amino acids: CASSLNTGGAYNEQFF.

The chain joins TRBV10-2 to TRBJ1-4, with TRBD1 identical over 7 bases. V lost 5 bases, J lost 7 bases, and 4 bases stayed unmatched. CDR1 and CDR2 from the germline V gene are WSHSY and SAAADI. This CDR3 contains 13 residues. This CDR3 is CASSSRDSEKLFF. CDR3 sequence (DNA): TGCGCCAGCAGTAGCCGGGACAGTGAAAAACTGTTTTTT.